This T cell receptor beta chain was observed in a study of T cells in Graves' hyperthyroidism and ophthalmopathy. Points from the study as a whole: In blood, most of the thyroid clonotypes expanded above 0.001 were also present. The model anticipated ophthalmopathy a median about six months pre-onset.

In the case of this clonotype: The target antigen is unknown.

From RNA transcripts, TCR beta CDR3 regions were amplified. Researchers ran a first-round RT-PCR on the TCR CDR3 using the HTBI primer set. TCRdb re-called the multiplex PCR reads with MiXCR, one entry per CDR3 protein. The sample has hundreds of thousands of distinct CDR3 sequences, around 14% seen once; the top ten hold around a tenth. The CDR3 contains 13 residues. J was trimmed by 4 bases and V by 9 bases; bases with no gene match: 5. CDR1 and CDR2 (germline): MDHEN, SYDVKM. Calling Graves' hyperthyroidism stable meant ophthalmopathy did not progress within 18 months. Patients between 18 and 65 years old had hyperthyroidism, newly diagnosed and lasting under 2 months.

The sequenced sample was blood. The sequence was obtained from a young woman with Graves' hyperthyroidism. The chain couples TRBV28 to TRBJ1-5, with 8 bases fitting TRBD1. The CDR3: CASRTGMNQPQHF. The CDR3 nucleotides are TGTGCCAGTAGGACAGGGATGAATCAGCCCCAGCATTTT.